The rows below give T cell receptor beta chains drawn from one sample of a study of vaccination effects on CD4 cells after COVID-19. TCRdb's copy holds only in-frame clones and misses some; the assay was immunoSEQ multiplex PCR. The repertoire holds tens of thousands of clones, about 65% seen once, with roughly 4% in the top ten. What these receptors recognize is not known. This sample comprised CD4+ T cells from PBMCs cultured with HCoV-OC43 spike peptides, obtained before COVID-19 vaccination. These TCRs come from a human donor who received a COVID-19 vaccine. Both conserved end residues are part of each CDR3. Fields, in order: D gene, clone size, V gene, J gene, CDR3 protein, CDR3 DNA. A D gene is named only where the DNA matches it firmly. The size field is filled for only some rows; it gives once, few, many or a size class.

d_gene: NA
abundance: few
v_gene: TRBV2
j_gene: TRBJ2-2
CDR3aa: CASSVDLNTGELFF
CDR3nt: TGTGCCAGCAGTGTAGACCTCAACACCGGGGAGCTGTTTTTT

d_gene: NA
abundance: NA
v_gene: TRBV27
j_gene: TRBJ2-1
CDR3aa: CASSLDSPYNEQFF
CDR3nt: TGTGCCAGCAGTCTCGACAGCCCCTACAATGAGCAGTTCTTC

d_gene: TRBD1
abundance: NA
v_gene: TRBV19
j_gene: TRBJ2-1
CDR3aa: CASSIQTGVFNEQFF
CDR3nt: TGTGCCAGTAGTATCCAGACAGGGGTCTTCAATGAGCAGTTCTTC

d_gene: NA
abundance: NA
v_gene: TRBV5-1
j_gene: TRBJ1-3
CDR3aa: CASRLDSSGNTIYF
CDR3nt: TGCGCCAGCAGGCTTGACTCGTCTGGAAACACCATATATTTT

d_gene: TRBD1
abundance: NA
v_gene: TRBV7-6
j_gene: TRBJ2-4
CDR3aa: CASSPGQGGDIQYF
CDR3nt: TGTGCCAGCAGCCCCGGACAGGGCGGGGACATTCAGTACTTC

d_gene: NA
abundance: once
v_gene: TRBV6-5
j_gene: TRBJ1-2
CDR3aa: CASSSPGGKVGGYTF
CDR3nt: TGTGCCAGCAGTTCCCCGGGCGGGAAGGTCGGGGGCTACACCTTC

d_gene: NA
abundance: NA
v_gene: TRBV10-3
j_gene: TRBJ1-2
CDR3aa: CAISDGSLGFGYTF
CDR3nt: TGTGCCATCAGTGATGGCAGTCTAGGGTTTGGCTACACCTTC

d_gene: NA
abundance: NA
v_gene: TRBV6-5
j_gene: TRBJ2-2
CDR3aa: CATRGQGNTGELFF
CDR3nt: TGTGCCACCCGAGGCCAGGGGAACACCGGGGAGCTGTTTTTT

d_gene: NA
abundance: NA
v_gene: TRBV15
j_gene: TRBJ1-6
CDR3aa: CATSRDPNNSPLHF
CDR3nt: TGTGCCACCAGCAGAGACCCGAATAATTCACCCCTCCACTTT

d_gene: NA
abundance: once
v_gene: TRBV6-4
j_gene: TRBJ2-3
CDR3aa: CASSATGYDTDTQYF
CDR3nt: TGTGCCAGCAGCGCTACAGGTTATGACACAGATACGCAGTATTTT

d_gene: NA
abundance: NA
v_gene: TRBV19
j_gene: TRBJ1-2
CDR3aa: CASSISFGGTGGYTF
CDR3nt: TGTGCCAGTAGTATCTCCTTCGGGGGAACCGGTGGCTACACCTTC

d_gene: TRBD1
abundance: NA
v_gene: TRBV9
j_gene: TRBJ2-3
CDR3aa: CASSLRTGYFTDTQYF
CDR3nt: TGTGCCAGCAGCCTACGGACAGGGTACTTCACAGATACGCAGTATTTT

d_gene: NA
abundance: few
v_gene: TRBV28
j_gene: TRBJ1-3
CDR3aa: CAVGSSGNTIYF
CDR3nt: TGTGCCGTCGGTAGTTCTGGAAACACCATATATTTT

d_gene: NA
abundance: once
v_gene: TRBV4-3
j_gene: TRBJ2-3
CDR3aa: CASSQDWLTDTQYF
CDR3nt: TGCGCCAGCAGCCAAGATTGGCTGACAGATACGCAGTATTTT

d_gene: TRBD2
abundance: few
v_gene: TRBV24-1
j_gene: TRBJ2-3
CDR3aa: CATSDFPQRGGTDTQYF
CDR3nt: TGTGCCACCAGTGATTTCCCGCAGCGGGGGGGCACAGATACGCAGTATTTT

d_gene: TRBD1
abundance: NA
v_gene: TRBV19
j_gene: TRBJ2-2
CDR3aa: CASSYRGQGTGELFF
CDR3nt: TGTGCCAGTAGTTACAGGGGGCAAGGAACCGGGGAGCTGTTTTTT

d_gene: TRBD2
abundance: few
v_gene: TRBV5-1
j_gene: TRBJ2-1
CDR3aa: CASSLSGGVYNEQFF
CDR3nt: TGCGCCAGCAGCTTGAGCGGGGGGGTTTACAATGAGCAGTTCTTC

d_gene: NA
abundance: NA
v_gene: TRBV7-8
j_gene: TRBJ2-2
CDR3aa: CASSLGWAGELFF
CDR3nt: TGTGCCAGCAGCTTAGGTTGGGCCGGGGAGCTGTTTTTT

d_gene: TRBD1
abundance: NA
v_gene: TRBV7-3
j_gene: TRBJ1-5
CDR3aa: CASSSNRGPKQPQHF
CDR3nt: TGTGCCAGCAGCTCAAACAGGGGGCCGAAGCAGCCCCAGCATTTT

d_gene: TRBD1
abundance: NA
v_gene: TRBV6-5
j_gene: TRBJ1-5
CDR3aa: CASSSRTGSEQPQHF
CDR3nt: TGTGCCAGCAGTTCCAGGACAGGGAGCGAACAGCCCCAGCATTTT

d_gene: NA
abundance: NA
v_gene: TRBV5-4
j_gene: TRBJ1-1
CDR3aa: CASSLAKGFWTEAFF
CDR3nt: TGTGCCAGCAGCTTGGCCAAGGGGTTTTGGACTGAAGCTTTCTTT

d_gene: NA
abundance: once
v_gene: TRBV19
j_gene: TRBJ1-1
CDR3aa: CASRLQGINTEAFF
CDR3nt: TGTGCCAGTCGGTTGCAGGGGATCAACACTGAAGCTTTCTTT

d_gene: TRBD1
abundance: few
v_gene: TRBV10-1
j_gene: TRBJ1-2
CDR3aa: CASSERRTGANGYTF
CDR3nt: TGCGCCAGCAGTGAGCGTCGGACAGGGGCCAATGGCTACACCTTC

d_gene: NA
abundance: once
v_gene: TRBV12-3/TRBV12-4
j_gene: TRBJ2-5
CDR3aa: CASSVDREETQYF
CDR3nt: TGTGCCAGCAGTGTAGACAGAGAGGAGACCCAGTACTTC

d_gene: NA
abundance: few
v_gene: TRBV28
j_gene: TRBJ1-4
CDR3aa: CASSAGLRRGNEKLFF
CDR3nt: TGTGCCAGCAGTGCCGGCCTCCGGCGGGGTAATGAAAAACTGTTTTTT

d_gene: NA
abundance: few
v_gene: TRBV6-1
j_gene: TRBJ1-2
CDR3aa: CASSERPNLNYGYTF
CDR3nt: TGTGCCAGCAGTGAAAGGCCGAACCTTAACTATGGCTACACCTTC

d_gene: NA
abundance: once
v_gene: TRBV5-8
j_gene: TRBJ1-2
CDR3aa: CASSLDRPGYGYTF
CDR3nt: TGTGCCAGCAGCTTGGACAGGCCTGGCTATGGCTACACCTTC

d_gene: NA
abundance: NA
v_gene: TRBV12-3/TRBV12-4
j_gene: TRBJ2-1
CDR3aa: CASSHGQYNEQFF
CDR3nt: TGTGCCAGCAGTCATGGACAATACAATGAGCAGTTCTTC

d_gene: NA
abundance: few
v_gene: TRBV6-2/TRBV6-3
j_gene: TRBJ1-5
CDR3aa: CASSSTGLPNQPQHF
CDR3nt: TGTGCCAGCAGCTCAACGGGACTTCCCAATCAGCCCCAGCATTTT

d_gene: NA
abundance: once
v_gene: TRBV30
j_gene: TRBJ1-1
CDR3aa: CAGNLNGGMNTEAFF
CDR3nt: TGTGCCGGAAACTTAAACGGGGGGATGAACACTGAAGCTTTCTTT

d_gene: TRBD2
abundance: NA
v_gene: TRBV10-3
j_gene: TRBJ2-1
CDR3aa: CAISGSGGPVSEQFF
CDR3nt: TGTGCCATCAGTGGGAGCGGGGGCCCCGTAAGCGAGCAGTTCTTC

d_gene: NA
abundance: once
v_gene: TRBV19
j_gene: TRBJ1-3
CDR3aa: CASRQTGGNTIYF
CDR3nt: TGTGCCAGTAGGCAAACAGGGGGAAACACCATATATTTT

d_gene: NA
abundance: NA
v_gene: TRBV6-5
j_gene: TRBJ1-1
CDR3aa: CASSQQLYTEAFF
CDR3nt: TGTGCCAGCAGCCAACAGTTGTACACTGAAGCTTTCTTT

d_gene: NA
abundance: once
v_gene: TRBV7-6
j_gene: TRBJ2-3
CDR3aa: CASSLGGSSRGTDTQYF
CDR3nt: TGTGCCAGCAGCTTAGGAGGTAGTAGCCGGGGCACAGATACGCAGTATTTT

d_gene: NA
abundance: NA
v_gene: TRBV9
j_gene: TRBJ2-3
CDR3aa: CASSVDGRVSGRSDTQYF
CDR3nt: TGTGCCAGCAGCGTAGACGGCAGAGTTAGCGGCAGATCAGATACGCAGTATTTT

d_gene: TRBD2
abundance: NA
v_gene: TRBV9
j_gene: TRBJ2-1
CDR3aa: CASSVGEGLERNEQFF
CDR3nt: TGTGCCAGCAGCGTAGGAGAGGGACTAGAGCGTAATGAGCAGTTCTTC

d_gene: TRBD1
abundance: NA
v_gene: TRBV5-8
j_gene: TRBJ2-5
CDR3aa: CASSIGQAHSQETQYF
CDR3nt: TGTGCCAGCAGCATCGGACAGGCGCATTCTCAAGAGACCCAGTACTTC

d_gene: NA
abundance: few
v_gene: TRBV11-1
j_gene: TRBJ1-5
CDR3aa: CASSAGDTGNQPQHF
CDR3nt: TGTGCCAGCAGCGCGGGGGACACAGGCAATCAGCCCCAGCATTTT

d_gene: TRBD1
abundance: NA
v_gene: TRBV2
j_gene: TRBJ2-5
CDR3aa: CASSGIGGEVTQYF
CDR3nt: TGTGCCAGCAGTGGGATAGGGGGCGAAGTGACCCAGTACTTC

d_gene: TRBD1
abundance: once
v_gene: TRBV2
j_gene: TRBJ2-5
CDR3aa: CASSGTGRIETQYF
CDR3nt: TGTGCCAGCAGTGGGACAGGGAGGATAGAGACCCAGTACTTC

d_gene: TRBD2
abundance: NA
v_gene: TRBV4-3
j_gene: TRBJ2-1
CDR3aa: CASSQASSVAGGRYNEQFF
CDR3nt: TGCGCCAGCAGCCAAGCCTCCTCTGTGGCGGGGGGCCGCTACAATGAGCAGTTCTTC

d_gene: TRBD2
abundance: NA
v_gene: TRBV6-5
j_gene: TRBJ2-5
CDR3aa: CAVRAGGLMGETQYF
CDR3nt: TGTGCCGTGAGGGCGGGGGGGCTTATGGGGGAGACCCAGTACTTC

d_gene: NA
abundance: NA
v_gene: TRBV6-6
j_gene: TRBJ1-2
CDR3aa: CASSYSGGYGYTF
CDR3nt: TGTGCCAGCAGTTACTCGGGGGGCTATGGCTACACCTTC

d_gene: TRBD1
abundance: NA
v_gene: TRBV6-5
j_gene: TRBJ2-1
CDR3aa: CASSYEGGNYNEQFF
CDR3nt: TGTGCCAGCAGTTACGAAGGGGGCAACTACAATGAGCAGTTCTTC

d_gene: NA
abundance: NA
v_gene: TRBV2
j_gene: TRBJ1-1
CDR3aa: CASSAQGRVVYGAFF
CDR3nt: TGTGCCAGCAGTGCGCAGGGAAGGGTGGTATATGGAGCTTTCTTT

d_gene: TRBD1
abundance: NA
v_gene: TRBV5-1
j_gene: TRBJ2-1
CDR3aa: CASSWTGNNEQFF
CDR3nt: TGCGCCAGCAGCTGGACAGGGAACAATGAGCAGTTCTTC

d_gene: NA
abundance: few
v_gene: TRBV7-9
j_gene: TRBJ2-2
CDR3aa: CASSPYGTNTGELFF
CDR3nt: TGTGCCAGCAGCCCTTATGGGACGAACACCGGGGAGCTGTTTTTT

d_gene: NA
abundance: NA
v_gene: TRBV6-5
j_gene: TRBJ2-2
CDR3aa: CASNVGQGRTGELFF
CDR3nt: TGTGCCAGCAACGTAGGGCAGGGACGTACCGGGGAGCTGTTTTTT

d_gene: NA
abundance: NA
v_gene: TRBV10-1
j_gene: TRBJ1-6
CDR3aa: CASSGSRYSPLHF
CDR3nt: TGCGCCAGCAGTGGGTCCCGCTATTCACCCCTCCACTTT

d_gene: TRBD2
abundance: NA
v_gene: TRBV9
j_gene: TRBJ2-5
CDR3aa: CASSVAPIAGGLETQYF
CDR3nt: TGTGCCAGCAGCGTCGCCCCTATAGCGGGGGGGCTAGAGACCCAGTACTTC

d_gene: NA
abundance: few
v_gene: TRBV7-9
j_gene: TRBJ2-1
CDR3aa: CASSLAGRGEQFF
CDR3nt: TGTGCCAGCAGCTTAGCCGGCAGGGGCGAGCAGTTCTTC

d_gene: TRBD2
abundance: NA
v_gene: TRBV13
j_gene: TRBJ2-5
CDR3aa: CASSWGGTQYF
CDR3nt: TGTGCCAGCAGCTGGGGGGGGACCCAGTACTTC

d_gene: TRBD1
abundance: few
v_gene: TRBV5-1
j_gene: TRBJ1-2
CDR3aa: CASSITGTGGLGYTF
CDR3nt: TGCGCCAGCAGCATAACCGGGACAGGGGGCCTTGGCTACACCTTC

d_gene: NA
abundance: NA
v_gene: TRBV7-9
j_gene: TRBJ1-4
CDR3aa: CASSLGAGAGEKLFF
CDR3nt: TGTGCCAGCAGCTTAGGTGCGGGGGCCGGTGAAAAACTGTTTTTT

d_gene: TRBD1
abundance: NA
v_gene: TRBV6-5
j_gene: TRBJ1-2
CDR3aa: CASRMGTGAGYGYTF
CDR3nt: TGTGCCAGCAGAATGGGGACAGGGGCCGGCTATGGCTACACCTTC